The clone carrying this T cell receptor (beta chain) was detected a few times. Its specificity is not known. Arm-PCR with iRepertoire HTBI primers amplified the CDR3 regions for these TCR beta libraries. TCRdb redid the calling of the multiplex PCR reads with MiXCR, one entry per CDR3 protein. The profile shows approximately 440,000 distinct CDR3 sequences, around 22% of them singletons. Time point specified: persistent/refractory GD, antithyroid drugs over 5 years with positive TRAb. Researchers made the TCR library from RNA that was extracted from PBMCs. The peripheral blood volume drawn was 7.5 to 10 milliliters, and it was collected into EDTA tubes. This sample is drawn from a study of regulatory T cells in long-lasting Graves disease. Study details: Patients with persistent Graves' disease had over 5 years of antithyroid drugs and persistent TSH receptor antibodies. Findings and limits, study-wide: Public clonotype sharing was higher in persistent than newly diagnosed patients.

The CDR3 spans 13 residues. The V and J ends lost 10 bases and 5 bases respectively, with 17 bases between them. The germline V gene encodes CDR1 MGHDK and CDR2 SYGVNS. This specimen was peripheral blood mononuclear cells (PBMCs), taken when the disease was refractory, from a patient treated with antithyroid drugs. This receptor was obtained from a female donor with Graves disease. V usage is TRBV25-1 and J usage is TRBJ1-1; tentative D call: TRBD1 (6 bases). The CDR3 reads CATTGYARTEAFF. CDR3 nucleotides: TGTGCCACCACAGGGTATGCTAGAACTGAAGCTTTCTTT. The entire variable domain, with the rest obtained from reference TRBV25-1 and TRBJ1-1, is as follows: EADIYQTPRYLVIGTGKKITLECSQTMGHDKMYWYQQDPGMELHLIHYSYGVNSTEKGDLSSESTVSRIRTEHFPLTLESARPSHTSQYLCATTGYARTEAFFGQGTRLTVV.